This T cell receptor (beta chain) emerged from a study of blood T cell repertoires in COVID-19. CDR1 is SGHNT, CDR2 YYREEE, per germline (reference sequence). The CDR3 has 15 amino acids. Germline trimming cut 4 bases from V and 7 bases from J; bases unmatched to any gene: 9. During active infection, Seattle patients enrolled and were then monitored through disease. Libraries were prepared by immunoSEQ multiplex PCR; TCRdb keeps only in-frame clonotypes and omits some of them. This sample has hundreds of thousands of clones, with around nine tenths found just once. This chain connects TRBV5-4 to TRBJ1-2, with 11 bases lining up with TRBD1. The sequenced sample consisted of peripheral blood. The TCR was taken from a woman between 50 and 59 years old with COVID-19, enrolled during active disease. This chain's CDR3 is CASSPGTGGRAGYTF. As DNA, the CDR3 is TGTGCCAGCAGCCCCGGGACAGGGGGTAGGGCTGGCTACACCTTC.